The 14 T cell receptor beta chains in this list originate from one sample, sequenced in a study of T cell responses to AZD1222 COVID-19 vaccine. The repertoire was sequenced with immunoSEQ multiplex PCR; TCRdb's copy has only in-frame clones and lacks some. The data show around 99,000 clones, about 92% seen once. The sample here was peripheral blood, taken on day 0 of AZD1222 vaccination. The receptor set was obtained from an adult in good health.

The chain couples TRBV4-3 to TRBJ2-7, with 9 positions matching TRBD1. Trimming removed 0 bases from V and 0 bases from J; junction bases left unmatched: 6. This CDR3 is built from 17 residues. CDR1 is LGHNA and CDR2 is YSLEER in the germline V gene. The CDR3 loop reads CASSQDGTGRSSYEQYF. CDR3 DNA sequence: TGCGCCAGCAGCCAAGATGGGACAGGGAGAAGCTCCTACGAGCAGTACTTC.

The genes are TRBV4-1 and TRBJ2-3, with no clear D. Germline V gene sequence: CDR1 MGHRA, CDR2 YSYEKL. Trimming pared 4 bases from V and 0 bases from J, leaving 8 bases between. The CDR3 covers 14 residues. The CDR3 DNA reads as TGCGCCAGCAGCCCCGGCAGGAGCACAGATACGCAGTATTTT. Translation: CASSPGRSTDTQYF.

Only one count was recorded for this clone. The rearrangement links TRBV6-5 to TRBJ1-2; 7 bases are a match to TRBD1. V shed 6 bases and J 7 bases; nucleotides not matched to a gene: 11. CDR1 is MNHEY and CDR2 is SVGAGI in the germline V gene. The CDR3 totals 14 residues. CDR3 nucleotides: TGTGCCAGCAGCTCTTCGACAGGGCCGATTGGCTACACCTTC. Its protein product is CASSSSTGPIGYTF.

The chain recombines TRBV2 with TRBJ1-1; TRBD1 matches at 7 bases. Germline trimming cut 10 bases from V and 4 bases from J; bases unmatched to any gene: 15. Germline V CDR1 and CDR2: SNHLY, FYNNEI. CDR3 length equals 15 residues. CDR3 DNA: TGTGCCACCATCACCCTCCAGGGGGTGGGCACTGAAGCTTTCTTT. Translated, it gives CATITLQGVGTEAFF.

This chain links TRBV7-4 with TRBJ2-3; D may be TRBD2 (5 bases). Trimming took off 2 bases at V and 0 bases at J, with 15 bases between the two ends. The CDR3 has 17 residues. Germline CDR1 and CDR2: SGHVT and SQSDAQ. The CDR3 sequence: CASSLPLLVTSTDTQYF. In nucleotides, the CDR3 is TGTGCCAGCAGCTTACCGTTACTAGTTACTAGCACAGATACGCAGTATTTT.

The rearrangement uses TRBV4-2 and TRBJ1-2; D remains ambiguous. The CDR3 length is 13 residues. Trimming removed 1 base at V and 6 bases at J, with 9 bases between. Germline-derived CDR1 and CDR2 are LGHNA and YNFKEQ. CDR3 DNA: TGTGCCAGCAGCCAAGCAGGAGCCAATGGCTACACCTTC. Translating it yields CASSQAGANGYTF.

The rearrangement uses TRBV5-4 and TRBJ1-1; D not certain. The V end lost 4 bases, the J end lost 1 base, and 14 bases lay between the germline ends. There are 15 residues in the CDR3. CDR1 and CDR2 from the germline V gene are SGHNT and YYREEE (reference sequence). CDR3: CASSVSTQENTEAFF. The CDR3 DNA reads as TGTGCCAGCAGCGTATCAACCCAGGAGAACACTGAAGCTTTCTTT. Complete variable domain (other parts from reference TRBV5-4 and TRBJ1-1): ETGVTQSPTHLIKTRGQQVTLRCSSQSGHNTVSWYQQALGQGPQFIFQYYREEENGRGNFPPRFSGLQFPNYSSELNVNALELDDSALYLCASSVSTQENTEAFFGQGTRLTVV.

This rearrangement joins TRBV7-9 to TRBJ1-1; D unclear. Per the germline V gene, CDR1 is SEHNR and CDR2 is FQNEAQ (reference sequence). This CDR3 has 12 amino acids. V gave up 1 base and J gave up 7 bases, with 7 bases separating them. The CDR3 reads CASSLDGGEAFF. As DNA, the CDR3 is TGTGCCAGCAGCTTAGATGGCGGTGAAGCTTTCTTT.

The V gene is TRBV27, the J gene TRBJ2-1; 10 bases are a match to TRBD2. Germline-derived CDR1 and CDR2 are MNHEY and SMNVEV (reference sequence). This CDR3 spans 15 amino acids. With 2 bases clipped from V and 5 bases from J, the junction kept 3 bases outside the gene matches. As DNA, the CDR3 is TGTGCCAGCAGTTTACTAGCGGGAGTTAACAATGAGCAGTTCTTC. As protein: CASSLLAGVNNEQFF.

The chain employs TRBV28 and TRBJ1-1; D is possibly TRBD1 (5 bases). The CDR3 is 14 residues long. The ends were cut back, 3 bases at V and 6 bases at J, with 14 bases in the middle. Germline V gene data show CDR1 as MDHEN and CDR2 as SYDVKM. The CDR3 DNA reads TGTGCCAGCAGTTTGCGACAGAATCGGGCTGAAGCTTTCTTT. Its protein is CASSLRQNRAEAFF.

The chain recombines TRBV6-4 with TRBJ1-2; TRBD1 agrees at 8 bases. The CDR3 totals 15 residues. With 6 bases clipped from V and 2 bases from J, the junction kept 8 bases outside the gene matches. In germline, CDR1 is MRHNA, CDR2 SNTAGT. CDR3 sequence reads: CASRADREGNYGYTF. Here the CDR3 DNA reads TGTGCCAGCAGGGCGGACAGGGAGGGGAACTATGGCTACACCTTC.

This clone has a single count. The gene calls are TRBV6-6 and TRBJ2-5, with D perhaps matching TRBD2 (6 bases). V lost 2 bases to trimming and J lost 2 bases, with 12 bases between them. The V gene's germline CDR1 is MNHNY and CDR2 SVGAGI (reference sequence). The CDR3 is 15 amino acids. In DNA form, the CDR3 reads TGTGCCAGCAGTTACGGGTCGGGGGTACAAGAGACCCAGTACTTC. This codes for CASSYGSGVQETQYF.

The CDR3 region has the DNA TGTGCCTGGAGTCCGAGGGTGGGGCCTAGCTCTGGGGCCAACGTCCTGACTTTC. Protein: CAWSPRVGPSSGANVLTF. The J gene is TRBJ2-6, the V gene TRBV30, with D tentatively TRBD1 or TRBD2 (5 bases each). Trimming shortened V by 2 bases and J by 0 bases, and 17 bases separated the two germline ends. CDR3 length equals 18 residues. In germline, CDR1 is GTSNPN, CDR2 SVGIG (reference sequence).

The J gene is TRBJ1-2, the V gene TRBV6-6; D unclear. Trimming took off 5 bases at V and 4 bases at J, with 11 bases between the two ends. The V gene's germline CDR1 is MNHNY and CDR2 SVGAGI (reference sequence). This CDR3 has 13 residues. The CDR3 DNA sequence: TGTGCCAGCAGTAGCGACGGTGGCTATGGCTACACCTTC. It codes for CASSSDGGYGYTF.